Sequencing of this TCR beta chain was carried out in a study of early T cells in non-severe SARS-CoV-2 infection. Study-level background: Sequencing targeted bulk RNA from unsorted whole blood, leaving chains unpaired. Points from the study as a whole: VDJdb-based annotation leaned toward anti-spike CD8 responses and missed private and CD4 specificities.

Molecules of cDNA were individually given unique molecular identifiers that were attached to them. TCRdb reprocessed the 5' RACE reads with MiXCR, giving one entry per CDR3 protein. This table holds approximately 90,000 distinct CDR3 sequences, approximately 9.9% found once. Germline V CDR1 and CDR2: MNHEY, SMNVEV (reference sequence). Trimming took off 3 bases at V and 5 bases at J, with 10 bases between the two ends. The CDR3 is made up of 14 amino acids. Regarding this clonotype: The antigen is unknown.

The rearrangement uses TRBV27 and TRBJ1-4; D is undetermined. The TCR sequence derives from an adult who was a healthcare worker with PCR-confirmed SARS-CoV-2 infection or an uninfected control (not recorded which). Specimen: whole blood, collected at baseline. The CDR3 DNA reads TGTGCCAGCAGTTTCGGCAGATGGAATGAAAAACTGTTTTTT. Encoded protein: CASSFGRWNEKLFF.